The source of this T cell receptor beta chain is a study of OX40 agonist ivuxolimab in advanced cancers. About the research overall: Roughly two fifths of patients had received prior checkpoint inhibitor therapy. Points from the study as a whole: It was also the case that some nonresponders had low normalized T-cell clonal expansion.

The germline V gene encodes CDR1 MNHEY and CDR2 SVGAGI. This CDR3 contains 15 residues. The V and J ends lost 1 base and 4 bases, in that order; junction bases with no gene match: 6. Patients were ruled out by autoimmune disease history or systemic immunosuppression. Libraries were prepared by immunoSEQ multiplex PCR; TCRdb keeps only in-frame clonotypes and omits some of them. The sample contains fewer than 11,000 clones, around 80% of which appear only once. As to this clone: The antigen remains undetermined.

Here the sequenced sample was CD4+ or CD8+ T cells sorted from blood, taken in a trial of the OX40 agonist ivuxolimab. This chain uses TRBV6-5 with TRBJ2-7; 8 bases fit TRBD1. The receptor was derived from an adult with an advanced solid tumor such as melanoma, head and neck, liver or kidney cancer. DNA for the CDR3: TGTGCCAGCAGTTACTTCGGACAGGGTGTGTACGAGCAGTACTTC. Translated, it gives CASSYFGQGVYEQYF.